One sample yielded the 27 T cell receptor beta chains listed below, sequenced in a study of shared clonotypes between healthy human individuals. Generated by immunoSEQ multiplex PCR, the TCRdb table keeps only in-frame clones and is missing some. The sample records a few million clones, around 94% being singletons. The sample taken for sequencing was naive CD4+ T cells sorted from blood. The subset: CD45RA+ positively selected. These TCRs come from a young man in good health.

This clone was counted a single time. The chain employs TRBV19 and TRBJ1-6; possible D gene TRBD1, 6 bases. The CDR3 contains 14 residues. Trimming shortened V by 5 bases and J by 9 bases, and 14 bases separated the two germline ends. CDR1 and CDR2 (germline): LNHDA, SQIVND (reference sequence). As DNA, the CDR3 is TGTGCCAGTAGTTCCAGGGGAAGCGGTTCACCCCTCCACTTT. Encoded protein: CASSSRGSGSPLHF. The whole variable domain, filled in from reference TRBV19 and TRBJ1-6, reads DGGITQSPKYLFRKEGQNVTLSCEQNLNHDAMYWYRQDPGQGLRLIYYSQIVNDFQKGDIAEGYSVSREKKESFPLTVTSAQKNPTAFYLCASSSRGSGSPLHFGNGTRLTVT.

The chain is built from TRBV6-5 and TRBJ1-1; unclear D gene. This CDR3 region has 12 residues. Germline assignment: CDR1 MNHEY and CDR2 SVGAGI. V was cut by 2 bases and J by 8 bases, with 9 bases left in between. The CDR3 sequence: CASSYRPSEAFF. CDR3 sequence (DNA): TGTGCCAGCAGTTACCGGCCCTCAGAAGCTTTCTTT.

Details on this clone: An end of the junction differs from the germline gene, which may be a read error. DNA of the CDR3: TGTGCCAGCAGTTTAGGTCGGGGTGGCGGGACCCAGTACTTC. The encoded protein is CASSLGRGGGTQYF. The gene calls are TRBV7-2 and TRBJ2-5; D perhaps matches TRBD2 (5 bases). This CDR3 contains 14 residues. Germline assignment: CDR1 SGHTA and CDR2 FQGNSA.

This sequence joins TRBV7-9 and TRBJ2-3; TRBD2 matches at 10 bases. This CDR3 comprises 17 residues. Germline trimming cut 2 bases from V and 2 bases from J; bases unmatched to any gene: 7. From germline, CDR1 is SEHNR and CDR2 FQNEAQ (reference sequence). For the CDR3, the DNA is TGTGCCAGCAGCTTAATATCACTAGCGGGGACCACAGATACGCAGTATTTT. It specifies CASSLISLAGTTDTQYF. Together with reference TRBV7-9 and TRBJ2-3, the CDR3 gives the full variable domain: DTGVSQNPRHKITKRGQNVTFRCDPISEHNRLYWYRQTLGQGPEFLTYFQNEAQLEKSRLLSDRFSAERPKGSFSTLEIQRTEQGDSAMYLCASSLISLAGTTDTQYFGPGTRLTVL.

This chain uses TRBV6-6 with TRBJ2-3; D could derive from TRBD1 or TRBD2 (5 bases each). The germline V and J ends were trimmed by 5 bases and 5 bases, with 11 bases remaining between them. Germline V gene data show CDR1 as MNHNY and CDR2 as SVGAGI (reference sequence). CDR3 length equals 13 residues. The CDR3 region has the DNA TGTGCCAGCAGTACGGGGACGTTAGATACGCAGTATTTT. Amino acid sequence: CASSTGTLDTQYF.

The V gene is TRBV4-3, the J gene TRBJ1-2; the D is unclear. Germline V gene data show CDR1 as LGHNA and CDR2 as YSLEER. The V and J ends lost 4 bases and 4 bases respectively, with 10 bases between them. This CDR3 contains 13 residues. CDR3: CASSPTVGYGYTF. In DNA, the CDR3 is TGCGCCAGCAGCCCCACGGTGGGCTATGGCTACACCTTC.

The chain combines TRBV27 with TRBJ1-1; no clear D gene. The CDR3 sequence is 13 residues long. Germline V gene data show CDR1 as MNHEY and CDR2 as SMNVEV (reference sequence). Trimming left V 5 bases short and J 8 bases short, with 15 bases between. The CDR3 DNA follows: TGTGCCAGCAGTCTCCGGGCAGAACACGAAGCTTTCTTT. It codes for CASSLRAEHEAFF.

This clone was detected only a few times. V gene TRBV2 combines with J gene TRBJ1-5; D is perhaps TRBD1 (6 bases). The CDR3 sequence is 14 residues long. Per the germline V gene, CDR1 is SNHLY and CDR2 is FYNNEI. The ends were cut back, 4 bases at V and 6 bases at J, with 13 bases in the middle. The DNA for the CDR3 is TGTGCCAGCAGTGTCGGACAGAGGGCTCAGCCCCAGCATTTT. This gives the protein CASSVGQRAQPQHF.

This chain links TRBV7-8 with TRBJ2-5; D perhaps matches TRBD1 (6 bases). The ends were cut back, 1 base at V and 4 bases at J, with 13 bases in the middle. CDR1 and CDR2 (germline): SGHVS, FQNEAQ. There are 15 residues in the CDR3. For the CDR3, the DNA is TGTGCCAGCAGCTTAGAAGGGTTGGGGGCAGAGACCCAGTACTTC. The encoded protein is CASSLEGLGAETQYF.

This clone was detected once. The chain recombines TRBV5-1 with TRBJ2-3, with D uncertain. The CDR3 length is 11 residues. CDR1 is SGHRS, CDR2 YFSETQ, per germline. V was pared by 7 bases and J by 2 bases, with 5 bases between. CDR3 bases: TGCGCCAGCCACCTCACAGATACGCAGTATTTT. Protein product: CASHLTDTQYF.

Regarding this clone: This CDR3 is also generated by other DNA sequences in the sample. The V call is TRBV6-4, the J call TRBJ2-7; 10 positions agree with TRBD2. The CDR3 is 14 amino acids. Germline-derived CDR1 and CDR2 are MRHNA and SNTAGT. Trimming cost V 4 bases and J 0 bases; bases outside gene matches: 0. CDR3 protein: CASSGTSGSYEQYF. The CDR3 DNA follows: TGTGCCAGCAGTGGGACTAGCGGCTCCTACGAGCAGTACTTC.

The rearrangement uses TRBV9 and TRBJ1-1; no definite D call. CDR1 is SGDLS and CDR2 is YYNGEE in the germline V gene. Trimming took off 0 bases at V and 0 bases at J, with 9 bases between the two ends. The CDR3 runs 15 residues. Here the CDR3 reads CASSVGTGMNTEAFF. The CDR3 nucleotides read TGTGCCAGCAGCGTAGGGACGGGGATGAACACTGAAGCTTTCTTT. Full variable domain (outside the CDR3, taken from reference TRBV9 and TRBJ1-1): DSGVTQTPKHLITATGQRVTLRCSPRSGDLSVYWYQQSLDQGLQFLIQYYNGEERAKGNILERFSAQQFPDLHSELNLSSLELGDSALYFCASSVGTGMNTEAFFGQGTRLTVV.

The chain has TRBV5-4 and TRBJ1-3; D remains unclear. V lost 0 bases and J 4 bases, leaving 8 bases between the germline ends. Germline V gives CDR1 SGHNT, CDR2 YYREEE (reference sequence). The CDR3 contains 14 residues. CDR3 amino acids: CASSLAAVGNTIYF. The CDR3, as DNA: TGTGCCAGCAGCTTGGCTGCTGTAGGAAACACCATATATTTT. The variable domain in full, completed from reference TRBV5-4 and TRBJ1-3, reads ETGVTQSPTHLIKTRGQQVTLRCSSQSGHNTVSWYQQALGQGPQFIFQYYREEENGRGNFPPRFSGLQFPNYSSELNVNALELDDSALYLCASSLAAVGNTIYFGEGSWLTVV.

This clone showed up just once. Within the sample, other DNA sequences also encode this same CDR3. The rearrangement joins TRBV19 to TRBJ1-3; no firm D call. Trimming stripped 5 bases from V and 1 base from J, with 3 bases between. CDR3 length equals 12 residues. The germline V gene has CDR1 LNHDA and CDR2 SQIVND (reference sequence). CDR3 sequence: CASSVSGNTIYF. The CDR3 DNA follows: TGTGCCAGTAGTGTATCTGGAAACACCATATATTTT. Full variable domain (rest looked up from reference TRBV19 and TRBJ1-3): DGGITQSPKYLFRKEGQNVTLSCEQNLNHDAMYWYRQDPGQGLRLIYYSQIVNDFQKGDIAEGYSVSREKKESFPLTVTSAQKNPTAFYLCASSVSGNTIYFGEGSWLTVV.

The chain has TRBV18 and TRBJ1-2, with 11 bases fitting TRBD1. Germline values: CDR1 KGHSH, CDR2 LQKENI. Losses at the gene ends were 3 bases for V and 4 bases for J; bases not matched to a gene: 7. The CDR3 covers 16 residues. In nucleotides, the CDR3 is TGTGCCAGCTCACCGGGACAGGGGGTGATGAGCTATGGCTACACCTTC. Its translation: CASSPGQGVMSYGYTF.

This chain connects TRBV5-1 to TRBJ1-1; 7 positions match TRBD1. The CDR3 extends over 14 amino acids. Germline-derived CDR1 and CDR2 are SGHRS and YFSETQ. After removal of 3 bases from V and 5 bases from J, the junction contained 7 bases not matched to a gene. This CDR3 reads CASSSSQGGTEAFF. The CDR3 DNA sequence: TGCGCCAGCAGCTCCTCCCAGGGGGGAACTGAAGCTTTCTTT.

The chain recombines TRBV28 with TRBJ2-5; weak D call: TRBD1 (5 bases). V was trimmed by 5 bases and J by 4 bases, leaving 17 bases between them. This CDR3 contains 15 residues. The V gene's germline CDR1 is MDHEN and CDR2 SYDVKM. As DNA, the CDR3 is TGTGCCAGCAGTATCGGACACGACCCTCCAGAGACCCAGTACTTC. This gives the protein CASSIGHDPPETQYF.

The genes are TRBV15 and TRBJ1-6; TRBD1 might be the D (6 bases). Germline V CDR1 and CDR2: LNHNV, YYDKDF (reference sequence). This CDR3 comprises 15 residues. Trimming left V 1 base short and J 7 bases short, with 11 bases between. This chain's CDR3 is CATSRADSDNSPLHF. CDR3 nucleotides: TGTGCCACCAGCAGAGCGGACAGTGACAATTCACCCCTCCACTTT.

Concerning this clone: Other DNA sequences in the sample encode the same CDR3. CDR3 DNA: TGCGCCAGCAGCCCCGAAGGGCGCTACGAGCAGTACTTC. It translates to CASSPEGRYEQYF. The rearrangement joins TRBV5-1 to TRBJ2-7; the D is unclear. Germline loops: CDR1 SGHRS, CDR2 YFSETQ. The CDR3 is 13 residues long. V shed 4 bases and J shed 3 bases, with 11 bases lying between them.

A few counts support this clone. In the same sample, other DNA sequences code for this CDR3. V gene TRBV5-1 combines with J gene TRBJ2-7, with 8 bases fitting TRBD2. CDR3 size: 15 residues. Germline CDR1 SGHRS, CDR2 YFSETQ. V was clipped by 2 bases and J by 0 bases; unmatched bases: 4. CDR3 protein: CASSFSGGSSYEQYF. CDR3 coding DNA: TGCGCCAGCAGCTTCTCGGGGGGGTCCTCCTACGAGCAGTACTTC.

CDR3 region: CASSPQGGYNEQFF. Here the CDR3 DNA reads TGTGCCAGCAGCCCCCAAGGGGGTTACAATGAGCAGTTCTTC. The rearrangement joins TRBV9 to TRBJ2-1, with D possibly TRBD1 on 6 matching bases. The germline V and J ends were trimmed by 4 bases and 4 bases, with 12 bases remaining between them. This CDR3 has 14 amino acids. Per the germline V gene, CDR1 is SGDLS and CDR2 is YYNGEE.

This chain uses TRBV6-5 with TRBJ1-6; TRBD1 agrees at 7 bases. Germline assignment: CDR1 MNHEY and CDR2 SVGAGI. This CDR3 is 15 amino acids long. The trim removed 2 bases at V and 6 bases at J, leaving 4 bases unmatched. CDR3 protein: CASSYQAGGNSPLHF. The CDR3 DNA reads as TGTGCCAGCAGTTACCAGGCAGGGGGTAATTCACCCCTCCACTTT.

In this sample, this clone turned up once. The CDR3 sequence is CASSLRLAGGVNEQFF. CDR3 bases: TGTGCCAGCAGCTTGCGACTAGCGGGAGGGGTCAATGAGCAGTTCTTC. V usage is TRBV14 and J usage is TRBJ2-1, with 14 nucleotides matching TRBD2. The length of the CDR3 is 16 residues. The V gene end was trimmed by 5 bases and the J gene end by 6 bases; junction bases not matched to a gene: 6. CDR1 SGHDN and CDR2 FVKESK come from the germline V gene. Based on the CDR3 plus reference TRBV14 and TRBJ2-1, the full variable domain is EAGVTQFPSHSVIEKGQTVTLRCDPISGHDNLYWYRRVMGKEIKFLLHFVKESKQDESGMPNNRFLAERTGGTYSTLKVQPAELEDSGVYFCASSLRLAGGVNEQFFGPGTRLTVL.

The chain combines TRBV10-3 with TRBJ2-7, with no clear D. In germline, CDR1 is ENHRY, CDR2 SYGVKD. V lost 7 bases and J lost 5, with 15 bases in between. CDR3 length: 13 residues. The DNA for the CDR3 is TGTGCCATCACCGTCGGCCCTAAGAACGAGCAGTACTTC. This gives the protein CAITVGPKNEQYF.

J is TRBJ2-7 and V is TRBV6-5; D may be TRBD1 (5 bases). CDR3 length: 14 residues. CDR1 MNHEY and CDR2 SVGAGI come from the germline V gene. The V end lost 0 bases, the J end lost 8 bases, and 14 bases lay between the germline ends. The CDR3 loop is CASSYSGESTKQYF. CDR3 in DNA: TGTGCCAGCAGTTACTCAGGGGAATCTACGAAGCAGTACTTC.

The chain carries TRBV6-6 and TRBJ2-1; tentative D call: TRBD2 (6 bases). Germline loops: CDR1 MNHNY, CDR2 SVGAGI (reference sequence). The length of the CDR3 is 15 residues. The V gene lost 2 bases and the J gene lost 3 bases, with 11 bases spanning the gap. Written as DNA, the CDR3 is TGTGCCAGCAGTTACAGCCGGGGGTACTACAATGAGCAGTTCTTC. It codes for CASSYSRGYYNEQFF.

Concerning this clone itself: The sample carries other DNA sequences with the same CDR3. The chain joins TRBV28 to TRBJ1-5; possible D gene TRBD1, 5 bases. V dropped 6 bases and J dropped 2 bases, with 14 bases sitting between them. The CDR3 loop spans 15 amino acids. The germline V gene has CDR1 MDHEN and CDR2 SYDVKM. DNA of the CDR3: TGTGCCAGCAGCCTAAGGGGAGGGGGCAATCAGCCCCAGCATTTT. Protein product: CASSLRGGGNQPQHF.